A selection of T cell receptor beta chains follows, all from one sample in a study of T cell clones after liver transplantation. Measured with immunoSEQ multiplex PCR; TCRdb has only the in-frame clones, and not every one. The sample contains some 9,000 clones, over 75% of which appear only once. This material consisted of CD8+ T cells from blood, taken before liver transplant. Receptors were obtained from a human donor who received a liver transplant. Each CDR3 is given with its conserved first and last residue. A D gene is named only where the DNA matches it firmly. Clone sizes are given selectively: once, few, many, or a class where the clone is expanded.

cdr3_nt cdr3_aa d_call v_call clone_size j_call
TGTGCCAGCTCACCCCCTAGCGGGGGCCCCGCTGAGCAGTTCTTC CASSPPSGGPAEQFF TRBD2 TRBV18 - TRBJ2-1
TGTGCCAGCTCATCCCGGGCGCCGGGACTAGGCGATGAGCAGTTCTTC CASSSRAPGLGDEQFF TRBD2 TRBV18 once TRBJ2-1
TGTGCCAGCAGACACGGGGACAGGGGAAGCGGGGAGCTGTTTTTT CASRHGDRGSGELFF TRBD1 TRBV4-2 - TRBJ2-2
TGTGCCATCAGCGAGGGGGGGGGATCTTTCGGGCACGAGCAGTACTTC CAISEGGGSFGHEQYF - TRBV10-3 once TRBJ2-7
TGCAGCGCCCTGTTAGAATATCTTGGTGGCTACACCTTC CSALLEYLGGYTF - TRBV29-1 once TRBJ1-2
TGTGCCAGCAGCCAAGATGTGCAGGGATCCTACAATGAGCAGTTCTTC CASSQDVQGSYNEQFF - TRBV4-2 - TRBJ2-1
TGTGCCAGTAGTACCCTAGCGGGAGTTGGCACCGGGGAGCTGTTTTTT CASSTLAGVGTGELFF TRBD2 TRBV19 - TRBJ2-2
TGTGCCAGCAGCTTAAATCTCGAGCAGTACTTC CASSLNLEQYF - TRBV7-9 - TRBJ2-7
TGTGCCAGCAGCCCATACAGCGGGAGGGTCGGCTCCTACAATGAGCAGTTCTTC CASSPYSGRVGSYNEQFF TRBD2 TRBV9 - TRBJ2-1
TGTGCCAGCAGCTCACCCGCGGGGCCGGGGGAAAAACTGTTTTTT CASSSPAGPGEKLFF - TRBV13 - TRBJ1-4
TGCGCCAGCAGCCCGGACAGGGTGAACGGCTACACCTTC CASSPDRVNGYTF TRBD1 TRBV5-1 - TRBJ1-2
TGTGCCAGCAGCTTAACTTCTCGGGGGTACTACGAGCAGTACTTC CASSLTSRGYYEQYF - TRBV7-9 - TRBJ2-7
TGTGCCAGCAGCGAAGCGGGAGAGCCGTACTTC CASSEAGEPYF TRBD2 TRBV2 - TRBJ2-7
TGTGCCAGCAGCGGAACCGGGGAGCTGTTTTTT CASSGTGELFF - TRBV13 - TRBJ2-2
TGCAGCGTTTACGGTCCCCAGGGGGGCCACGAGCAGTACTTC CSVYGPQGGHEQYF - TRBV29-1 - TRBJ2-7
TGTGCCAGCAGTTTAAGTACCCAGCACACTGAAGCTTTCTTT CASSLSTQHTEAFF - TRBV28 - TRBJ1-1
TGTGCCAGCAGCTACGGACAGGGGAGAAACGAGCAGTACTTC CASSYGQGRNEQYF TRBD1 TRBV9 - TRBJ2-7
TGCGCCAGCAGCTTGGGTTTGGGACAGAGCTCCTACGAGCAGTACTTC CASSLGLGQSSYEQYF TRBD1 TRBV5-1 - TRBJ2-7
TGTGCCAGCAGTGAAGGAACAGGGGTTGTTCGGGACTACGAGCAGTACTTC CASSEGTGVVRDYEQYF TRBD1 TRBV2 few TRBJ2-7
TGTGCCAGCAGCTTGGGAGACTTCAGTGGCTACACCTTC CASSLGDFSGYTF - TRBV5-4 - TRBJ1-2
TGTGCCAGCAGCTTGATCGGACTAGCGGGAGGGCCAGGGAATGAGCAGTTCTTC CASSLIGLAGGPGNEQFF TRBD2 TRBV7-3 - TRBJ2-1
TGTGCCAGCAGTGAAGGACAGGGGTATGAAAAACTGTTTTTT CASSEGQGYEKLFF TRBD1 TRBV6-1 - TRBJ1-4
TGTGCCAGCAGTTTTGAGGGGCCCTCCTACGAGCAGTACTTC CASSFEGPSYEQYF - TRBV27 once TRBJ2-7
TGTGCCAGCAGCCAAGGTAATAACTATGGCTACACCTTC CASSQGNNYGYTF - TRBV14 - TRBJ1-2
TGTGCCAGCAGCCAAGGGATAGGGGGCTACGAGCAGTACTTC CASSQGIGGYEQYF - TRBV4-2 once TRBJ2-7
TGTGCCAGCAAGATGGACAGGGAAGCCCTTGAGCAGTTCTTC CASKMDREALEQFF TRBD1 TRBV7-2 once TRBJ2-1
TGTGCCAGCAGCCAAGAAGGGACAGAGACCTACAATGAGCAGTTCTTC CASSQEGTETYNEQFF TRBD1 TRBV4-2 few TRBJ2-1
TGTGCCAGTAGTCCCGGGACAGGGGGTTACGAGCAGTACTTC CASSPGTGGYEQYF TRBD1 TRBV19 - TRBJ2-7
TGTGCCAGCAGTGAAGCCACCCGACAGGTTCAAGAGACCCAGTACTTC CASSEATRQVQETQYF - TRBV6-1 - TRBJ2-5
TGTGCCAGCAGACACCAGGGAGGCAGCTTCTCTGAGTTTGGTGGCTACACCTTC CASRHQGGSFSEFGGYTF - TRBV28 - TRBJ1-2
TGTGCCACCGGTGATTGGTCCAATGAGCAGTTCTTC CATGDWSNEQFF - TRBV19 few TRBJ2-1
TGTGCCAGCAGTACACCCGGTTGGACTGAAGCTTTCTTT CASSTPGWTEAFF - TRBV7-6 - TRBJ1-1
TGTGCCAGCAGTGTCCCCGGGACAGGGGATGAAAAACTGTTTTTT CASSVPGTGDEKLFF TRBD1 TRBV2 - TRBJ1-4
TGTGCCAGCAGTAGAAGACTAGCTACGGAGCAGTTCTTC CASSRRLATEQFF TRBD2 TRBV27 - TRBJ2-1
TGTGCCAGCAGCCTTTACGGACAGGGTAATGAAAAACTGTTTTTT CASSLYGQGNEKLFF TRBD1 TRBV13 - TRBJ1-4
TGTGCCAGCAGCTTAGAGGGCGGAGGGTCCTACGAGCAGTACTTC CASSLEGGGSYEQYF - TRBV7-9 - TRBJ2-7
TGTGCCAGCAGTAGGGTATCTGACACCGGGGAGCTGTTTTTT CASSRVSDTGELFF - TRBV6-4 medium-sized TRBJ2-2
TGTGCCAGCAGCCTGAGCCTGACAGGGGAAGAGACCCAGTACTTC CASSLSLTGEETQYF TRBD1 TRBV13 - TRBJ2-5
TGTGCCAGCAGTTTCCTTCTAGCGGGAGGGCGGAATGAGCAGTTCTTC CASSFLLAGGRNEQFF TRBD2 TRBV28 - TRBJ2-1
TGTGCCAGTAGTGCCCCCTCGGGGCGGTATGGCTACACCTTC CASSAPSGRYGYTF - TRBV19 - TRBJ1-2
TGCAGCGTTGAAGGCCCGGAGTATGGCTACACCTTC CSVEGPEYGYTF - TRBV29-1 - TRBJ1-2
TGTGCCAGCAGTGAAGGGAGTGAGAATGAAAAACTGTTTTTT CASSEGSENEKLFF - TRBV6-1 - TRBJ1-4
TGCAGCGGTGAACAAGGCCTACAAGATGAGCAGTTCTTC CSGEQGLQDEQFF - TRBV29-1 once TRBJ2-1
TGTGCCAGCAGCTCCCGCCGGACAGGGAATTCTGCTTTCTTT CASSSRRTGNSAFF TRBD1 TRBV11-1 - TRBJ1-1
TGTGCCAGCAGTTACGGGCGCACAGCCTACGAGCAGTACTTC CASSYGRTAYEQYF - TRBV6-5 - TRBJ2-7
TGTGCCAGCAGCTCGGGACAGGCAGGCTACAATGAGCAGTTCTTC CASSSGQAGYNEQFF TRBD1 TRBV7-9 - TRBJ2-1
TGCGCCAGCAGCCGGGGGGGATGGGACACTGAAGCTTTCTTT CASSRGGWDTEAFF - TRBV4-3 - TRBJ1-1
TGTGCCAGCAGCACGGGACAGTTTGAAGCTTTCTTT CASSTGQFEAFF TRBD1 TRBV5-7 - TRBJ1-1
TGTGCCAGCAGCACCAGTGGGGAAAAACTGTTTTTT CASSTSGEKLFF - TRBV6-6 - TRBJ1-4
TGTGCCAGCACCGACGAGGAACGTGCGGGCTATGGCTACACCTTC CASTDEERAGYGYTF - TRBV28 - TRBJ1-2
TGTGCCAGTACCCGGACAGGCACCTACTCTGGGGCCAACGTCCTGACTTTC CASTRTGTYSGANVLTF TRBD1 TRBV19 - TRBJ2-6
TGTGCCAGCAGTTTTAGCGGGGCCAATATCGCAAATGAGCAGTTCTTC CASSFSGANIANEQFF TRBD2 TRBV11-2 - TRBJ2-1